This T cell receptor beta chain was captured in a study of blood T cell repertoires in COVID-19. The wider study: Donors in the United States, Italy and Spain gave samples during acute or convalescent COVID-19.

Assay used: immunoSEQ multiplex PCR; TCRdb lists only in-frame clones, some missing. In the table there are more than 300,000 clones, roughly four fifths of which are singletons. The CDR3 has 13 amino acids. Germline V lookup: CDR1 PRHDT, CDR2 FYEKMQ (reference sequence). Trimming at V came to 4 bases and at J to 11 bases, leaving 8 bases not matched to a gene. The receptor comes from a woman between 45 and 65 years old who had recovered from COVID-19. Sequences were obtained from PBMCs or T cells enriched from blood (not recorded which). V is TRBV13 and J is TRBJ1-1, with TRBD1 identical over 9 bases. The DNA of the CDR3 is TGTGCCAGCAGCTCCAGACAGGGGGTGAGGGCTTTCTTT. This translates into CASSSRQGVRAFF.